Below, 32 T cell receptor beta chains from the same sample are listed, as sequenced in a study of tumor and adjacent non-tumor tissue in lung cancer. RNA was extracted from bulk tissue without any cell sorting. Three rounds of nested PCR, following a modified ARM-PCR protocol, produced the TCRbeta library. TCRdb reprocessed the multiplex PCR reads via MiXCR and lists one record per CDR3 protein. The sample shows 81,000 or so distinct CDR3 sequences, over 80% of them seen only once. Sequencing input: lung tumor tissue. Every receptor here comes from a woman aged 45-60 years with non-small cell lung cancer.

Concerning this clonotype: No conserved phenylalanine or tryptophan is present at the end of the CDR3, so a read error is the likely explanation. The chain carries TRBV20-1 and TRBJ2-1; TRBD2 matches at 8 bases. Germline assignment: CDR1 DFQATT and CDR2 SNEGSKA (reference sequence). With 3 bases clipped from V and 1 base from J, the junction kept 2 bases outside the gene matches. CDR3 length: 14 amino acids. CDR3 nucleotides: TGCAGTGCTAGCGGGAGGGCTTCCTACAATGAGCAGTTCATC. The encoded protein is CSASGRASYNEQFI.

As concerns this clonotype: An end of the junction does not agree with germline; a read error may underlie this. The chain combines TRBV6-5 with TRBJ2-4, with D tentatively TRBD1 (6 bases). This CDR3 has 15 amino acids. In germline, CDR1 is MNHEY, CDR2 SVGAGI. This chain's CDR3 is CASSIRGGAKYIQYF. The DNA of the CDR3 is TGTGCCAGCAGTATTCGAGGGGGAGCCAAATACATTCAGTATTTC.

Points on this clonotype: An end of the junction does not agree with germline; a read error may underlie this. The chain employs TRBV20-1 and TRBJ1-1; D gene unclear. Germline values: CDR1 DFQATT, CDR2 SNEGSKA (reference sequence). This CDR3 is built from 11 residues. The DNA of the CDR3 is TGCGGTCATACGGGGAACACTGAAGCTTACTTT. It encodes CGHTGNTEAYF.

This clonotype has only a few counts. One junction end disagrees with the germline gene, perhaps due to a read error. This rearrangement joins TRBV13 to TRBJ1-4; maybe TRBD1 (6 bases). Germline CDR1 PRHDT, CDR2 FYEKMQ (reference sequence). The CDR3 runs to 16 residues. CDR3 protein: CVSSSKSGVRSEKLFF. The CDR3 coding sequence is TGTGTCAGCAGCTCGAAATCAGGGGTACGTTCTGAAAAACTGTTTTTT.

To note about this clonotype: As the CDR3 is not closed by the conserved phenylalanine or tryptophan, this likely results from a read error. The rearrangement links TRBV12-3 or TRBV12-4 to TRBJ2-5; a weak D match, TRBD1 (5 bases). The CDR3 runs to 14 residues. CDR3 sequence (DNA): TGTACCAGCAGCTTACCGGACACCCAAGAGACCCAGTACTAC. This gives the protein CTSSLPDTQETQYY.

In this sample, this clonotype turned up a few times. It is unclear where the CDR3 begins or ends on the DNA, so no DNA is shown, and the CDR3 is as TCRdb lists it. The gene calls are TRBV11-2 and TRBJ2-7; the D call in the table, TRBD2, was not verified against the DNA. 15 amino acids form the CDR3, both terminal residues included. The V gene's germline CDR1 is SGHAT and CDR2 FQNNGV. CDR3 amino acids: CVSSPWASGSYGQYF.

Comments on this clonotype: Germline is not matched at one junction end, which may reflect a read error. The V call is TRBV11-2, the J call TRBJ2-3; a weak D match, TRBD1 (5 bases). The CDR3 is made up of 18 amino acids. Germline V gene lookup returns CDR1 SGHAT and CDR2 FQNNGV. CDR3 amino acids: CASSFVAMTGWGTDRQYF. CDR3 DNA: TGTGCCAGCAGCTTCGTCGCAATGACTGGGTGGGGCACAGATAGGCAGTATTTT.

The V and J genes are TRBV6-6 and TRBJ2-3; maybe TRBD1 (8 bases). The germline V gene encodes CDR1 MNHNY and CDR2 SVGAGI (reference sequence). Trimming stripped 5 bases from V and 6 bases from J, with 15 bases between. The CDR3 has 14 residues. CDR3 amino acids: CASSLKQGGDTQYF. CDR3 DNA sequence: TGTGCCAGCAGTCTAAAACAGGGGGGGGATACGCAGTATTTT.

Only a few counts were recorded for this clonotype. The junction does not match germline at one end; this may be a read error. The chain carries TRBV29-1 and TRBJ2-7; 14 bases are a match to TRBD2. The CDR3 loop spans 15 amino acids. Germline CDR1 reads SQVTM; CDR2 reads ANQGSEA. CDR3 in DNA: TGCAGAGTTGGACTAGCGGGAGGTTCTTACTACGAGCAATACTTC. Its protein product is CRVGLAGGSYYEQYF.

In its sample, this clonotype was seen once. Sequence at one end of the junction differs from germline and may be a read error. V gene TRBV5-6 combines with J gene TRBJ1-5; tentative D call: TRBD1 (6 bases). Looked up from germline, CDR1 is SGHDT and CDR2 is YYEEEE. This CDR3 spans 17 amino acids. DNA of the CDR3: TGTGCCAGCAGCTTAAACAGGGACTTGAATAGCTATCAGACCCAGCATTTT. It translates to CASSLNRDLNSYQTQHF. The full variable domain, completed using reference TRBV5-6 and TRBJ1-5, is DAGVTQSPTHLIKTRGQQVTLRCSPKSGHDTVSWYQQALGQGPQFIFQYYEEEERQRGNFPDRFSGHQFPNYSSELNVNALLLGDSALYLCASSLNRDLNSYQTQHFGDGTRLSIL.

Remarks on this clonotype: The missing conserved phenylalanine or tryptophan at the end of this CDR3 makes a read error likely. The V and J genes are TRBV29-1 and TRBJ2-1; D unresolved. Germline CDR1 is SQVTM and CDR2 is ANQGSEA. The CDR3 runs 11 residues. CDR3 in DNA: TGCAGCTTTGACGCCCTAAATGAGCAGTTCCTC. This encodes CSFDALNEQFL.

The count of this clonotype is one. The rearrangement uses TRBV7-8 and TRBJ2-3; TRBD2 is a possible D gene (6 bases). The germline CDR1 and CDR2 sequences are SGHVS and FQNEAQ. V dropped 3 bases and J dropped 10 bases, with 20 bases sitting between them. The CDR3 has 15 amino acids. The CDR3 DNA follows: TGTGCCAGCAGCTTCGGTGTGGGGAGGTGGGATGCGCAGTATTTT. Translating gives CASSFGVGRWDAQYF.

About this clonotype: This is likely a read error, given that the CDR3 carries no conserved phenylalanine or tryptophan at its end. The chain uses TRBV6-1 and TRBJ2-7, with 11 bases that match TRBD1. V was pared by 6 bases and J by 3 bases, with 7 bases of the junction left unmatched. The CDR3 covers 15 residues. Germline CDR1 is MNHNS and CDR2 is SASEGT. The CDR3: CASREQGTGGYEQYL. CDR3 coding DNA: TGTGCCAGCAGAGAGCAGGGGACAGGGGGCTACGAGCAGTACCTC.

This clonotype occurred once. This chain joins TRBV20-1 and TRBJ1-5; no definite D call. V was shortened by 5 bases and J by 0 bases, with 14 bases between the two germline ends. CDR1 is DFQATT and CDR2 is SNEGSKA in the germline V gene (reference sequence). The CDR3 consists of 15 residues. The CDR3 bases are TGCAGTGCTTGGAGCGGCTCGAATAGCAATCAGCCCCAGCATTTT. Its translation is CSAWSGSNSNQPQHF.

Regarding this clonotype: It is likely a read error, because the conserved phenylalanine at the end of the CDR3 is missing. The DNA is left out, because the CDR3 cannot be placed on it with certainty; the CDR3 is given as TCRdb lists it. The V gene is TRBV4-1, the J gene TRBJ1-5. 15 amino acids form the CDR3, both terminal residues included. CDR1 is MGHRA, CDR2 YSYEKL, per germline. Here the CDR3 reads CASRQDPTSNQPQHL.

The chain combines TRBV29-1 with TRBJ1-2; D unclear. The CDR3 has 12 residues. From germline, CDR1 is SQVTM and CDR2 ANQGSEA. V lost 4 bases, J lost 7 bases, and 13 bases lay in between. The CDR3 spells CSVGLEGAGYTF. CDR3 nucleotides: TGCAGCGTTGGTTTAGAGGGTGCTGGCTACACCTTC.

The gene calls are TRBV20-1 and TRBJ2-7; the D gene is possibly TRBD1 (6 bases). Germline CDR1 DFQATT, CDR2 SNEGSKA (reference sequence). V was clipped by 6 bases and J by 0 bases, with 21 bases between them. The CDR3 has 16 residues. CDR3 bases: TGCAGTGCCGCTAGGTCTAGGCAGGGGAGCTCCTACGAGCAGTACTTC. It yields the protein CSAARSRQGSSYEQYF.

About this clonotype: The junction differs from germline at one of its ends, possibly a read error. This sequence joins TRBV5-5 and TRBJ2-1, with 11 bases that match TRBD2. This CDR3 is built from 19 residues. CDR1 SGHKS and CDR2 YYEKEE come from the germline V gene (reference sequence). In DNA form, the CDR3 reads TGTGCCAGCACCTTGGACCTGCGACTAGCGGGACTTACCTACAATGAGCAGTTCTTC. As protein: CASTLDLRLAGLTYNEQFF.

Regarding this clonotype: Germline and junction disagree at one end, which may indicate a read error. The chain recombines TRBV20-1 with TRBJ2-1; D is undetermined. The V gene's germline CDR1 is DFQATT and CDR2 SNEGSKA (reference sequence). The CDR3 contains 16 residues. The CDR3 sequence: CTVPIHLANLGNEQLF. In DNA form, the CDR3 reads TGCACTGTTCCCATCCACTTGGCGAACTTGGGGAATGAGCAGCTCTTC.

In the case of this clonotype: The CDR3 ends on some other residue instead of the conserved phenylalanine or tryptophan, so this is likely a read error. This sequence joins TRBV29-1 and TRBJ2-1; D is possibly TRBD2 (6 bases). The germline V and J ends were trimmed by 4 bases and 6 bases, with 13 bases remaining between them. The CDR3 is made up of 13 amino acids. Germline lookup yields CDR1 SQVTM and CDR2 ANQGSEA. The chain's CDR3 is CSVGTTTTNEQFL. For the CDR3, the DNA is TGCAGCGTTGGGACTACGACTACCAATGAGCAGTTCTTA.

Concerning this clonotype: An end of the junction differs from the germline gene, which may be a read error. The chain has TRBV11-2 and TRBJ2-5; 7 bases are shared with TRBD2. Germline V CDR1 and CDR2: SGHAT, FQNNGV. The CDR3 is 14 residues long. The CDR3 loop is CASSSGETREAQHF. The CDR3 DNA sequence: TGTGCCAGCAGCTCCGGAGAGACCCGGGAGGCCCAACACTTC.

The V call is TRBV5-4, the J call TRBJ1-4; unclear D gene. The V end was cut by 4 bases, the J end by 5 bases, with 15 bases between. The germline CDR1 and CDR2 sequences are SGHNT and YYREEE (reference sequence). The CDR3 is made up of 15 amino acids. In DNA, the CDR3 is TGTGCCAGCAGCATAAACAGAGGGCTGAATGAAAAACTGTTTTTT. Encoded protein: CASSINRGLNEKLFF.

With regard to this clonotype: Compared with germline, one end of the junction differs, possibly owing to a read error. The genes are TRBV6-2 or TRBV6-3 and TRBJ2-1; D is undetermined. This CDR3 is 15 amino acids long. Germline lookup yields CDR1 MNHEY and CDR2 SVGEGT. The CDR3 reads CTSSQSPDLYNEQFF. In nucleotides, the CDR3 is TGTACCAGCAGTCAGAGCCCCGACCTATACAATGAGCAGTTCTTC.

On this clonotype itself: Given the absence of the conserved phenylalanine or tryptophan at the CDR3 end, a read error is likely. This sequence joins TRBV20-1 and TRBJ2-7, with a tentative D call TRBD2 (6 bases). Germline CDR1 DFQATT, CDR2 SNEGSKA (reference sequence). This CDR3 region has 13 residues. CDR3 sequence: CSATSVHSYGQYY. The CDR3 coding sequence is TGCAGTGCTACTAGCGTCCACTCCTACGGGCAGTACTAC.

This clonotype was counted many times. This chain's CDR3 is CSVVKGGRRNTEAFF. CDR3 nucleotides: TGCAGCGTTGTGAAGGGGGGACGTCGGAACACTGAAGCTTTCTTT. V gene TRBV29-1 combines with J gene TRBJ1-1; maybe TRBD1 (6 bases). The germline V gene encodes CDR1 SQVTM and CDR2 ANQGSEA. V lost 4 bases, J lost 1 base, and 16 bases lay in between. This CDR3 is 15 amino acids long.

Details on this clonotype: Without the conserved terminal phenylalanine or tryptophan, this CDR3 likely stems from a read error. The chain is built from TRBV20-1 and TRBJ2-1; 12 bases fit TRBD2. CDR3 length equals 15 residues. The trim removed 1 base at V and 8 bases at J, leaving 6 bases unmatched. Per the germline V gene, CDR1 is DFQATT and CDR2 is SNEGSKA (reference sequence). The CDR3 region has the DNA TGCAGTGCTAGAGCCACTAGCGGGAGGTGGGATGAGCAGTTCTCC. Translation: CSARATSGRWDEQFS.

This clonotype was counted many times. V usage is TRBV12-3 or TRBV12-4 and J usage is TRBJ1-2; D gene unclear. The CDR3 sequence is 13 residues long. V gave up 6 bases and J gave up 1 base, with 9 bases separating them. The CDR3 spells CASRTSNNYGYTF. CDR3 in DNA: TGTGCCAGCAGGACGTCGAATAACTATGGCTACACCTTC.

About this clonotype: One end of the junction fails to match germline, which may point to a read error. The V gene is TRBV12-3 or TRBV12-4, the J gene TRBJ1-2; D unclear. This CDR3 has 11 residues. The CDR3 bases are TGTGCTAGCAGTACATGTTCTGGCTACTCCTTC. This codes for CASSTCSGYSF.

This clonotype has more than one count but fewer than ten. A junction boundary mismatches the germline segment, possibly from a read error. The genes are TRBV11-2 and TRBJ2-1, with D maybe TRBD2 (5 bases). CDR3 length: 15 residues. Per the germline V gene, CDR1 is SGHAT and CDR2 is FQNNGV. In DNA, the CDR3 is TGTGCCCGCAGCTTTATAGCGCGAGGAGACAACGAGCAGTTCTTC. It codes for CARSFIARGDNEQFF.

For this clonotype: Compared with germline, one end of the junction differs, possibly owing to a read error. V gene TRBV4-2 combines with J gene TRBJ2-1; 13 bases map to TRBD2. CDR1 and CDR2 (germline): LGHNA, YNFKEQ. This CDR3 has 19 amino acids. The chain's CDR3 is CVSSQRELAGGPSYNEQFF. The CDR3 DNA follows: TGTGTCAGCAGCCAACGGGAACTAGCGGGAGGGCCCTCCTACAATGAGCAGTTCTTC.

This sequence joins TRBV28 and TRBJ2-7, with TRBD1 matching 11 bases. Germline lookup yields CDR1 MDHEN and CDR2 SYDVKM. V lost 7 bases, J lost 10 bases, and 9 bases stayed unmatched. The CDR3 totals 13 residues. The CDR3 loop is CASTGDRGTAQYF. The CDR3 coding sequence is TGTGCCAGCACGGGGGACAGGGGGACCGCCCAGTACTTC.

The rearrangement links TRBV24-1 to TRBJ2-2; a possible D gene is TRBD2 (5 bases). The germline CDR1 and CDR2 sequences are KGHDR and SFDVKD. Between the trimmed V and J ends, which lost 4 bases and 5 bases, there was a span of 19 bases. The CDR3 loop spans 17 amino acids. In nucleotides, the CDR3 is TGTGCCACCAGTGACGAAACGGGGTCCCTAGGGACCGGGGAGCTGTTTTTT. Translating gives CATSDETGSLGTGELFF.